This passage covers 31 T cell receptor beta chains from one sample sequenced in a study of coeliac disease. Generated by immunoSEQ multiplex PCR, the TCRdb table keeps only in-frame clones and is missing some. The sample shows approximately 7,000 clones, around two thirds of them seen only once. Sequencing was performed on lamina propria lymphocytes from the gut. Receptors originate from a man in his fifties with active celiac disease.

The V gene is TRBV5-6, the J gene TRBJ1-1; 8 bases align to TRBD1. The V gene's germline CDR1 is SGHDT and CDR2 YYEEEE. This CDR3 has 16 amino acids. V shed 2 bases and J 1 base; nucleotides not matched to a gene: 7. CDR3: CASSLSPGTGNTEAFF. The DNA of the CDR3 is TGTGCCAGCAGCTTAAGTCCCGGGACAGGGAACACTGAAGCTTTCTTT.

This chain uses TRBV14 with TRBJ2-1; tentative D call: TRBD2 (6 bases). The germline V and J ends were trimmed by 2 bases and 5 bases, with 28 bases remaining between them. The V gene's germline CDR1 is SGHDN and CDR2 FVKESK. The length of the CDR3 is 20 residues. CDR3 sequence: CASSQTLSKFGLSRNNEQFF. The CDR3 DNA sequence: TGTGCCAGCAGCCAAACCCTAAGTAAGTTTGGACTAAGCCGCAACAATGAGCAGTTCTTC.

The chain has TRBV4-3 and TRBJ2-1; 8 nucleotides align to TRBD2. Germline CDR1 is LGHNA and CDR2 is YSLEER. The CDR3 contains 15 residues. J was trimmed by 5 bases and V by 4 bases; bases with no gene match: 7. The CDR3 nucleotides are TGCGCCAGCAGCCGGGGACTAGGGCGAAACAATGAGCAGTTCTTC. It codes for CASSRGLGRNNEQFF.

The chain links TRBV6-6 to TRBJ2-7, with TRBD2 identical over 9 bases. CDR1 and CDR2 from the germline V gene are MNHNY and SVGAGI (reference sequence). J gave up 7 bases and V 6 bases, and 7 bases lay outside the gene matches. The CDR3 contains 13 residues. In DNA, the CDR3 is TGTGCCAGCAGCCTTGGGAGCGGGAGGGAGCAGTACGTC. This gives the protein CASSLGSGREQYV.

This clone was observed a handful of times. The chain uses TRBV28 and TRBJ1-1, with 8 bases lining up with TRBD1. This CDR3 contains 15 residues. Germline assignment: CDR1 MDHEN and CDR2 SYDVKM. V gave up 5 bases and J gave up 4 bases; unmatched junction bases: 9. Written as DNA, the CDR3 is TGTGCCAGCAGTCCCCGACAGGGGTGGGGCACTGAAGCTTTCTTT. It translates to CASSPRQGWGTEAFF. Full variable domain (rest looked up from reference TRBV28 and TRBJ1-1): DVKVTQSSRYLVKRTGEKVFLECVQDMDHENMFWYRQDPGLGLRLIYFSYDVKMKEKGDIPEGYSVSREKKERFSLILESASTNQTSMYLCASSPRQGWGTEAFFGQGTRLTVV.

This chain links TRBV10-3 with TRBJ2-7, with 13 bases matching TRBD2. V shed 2 bases and J 1 base; nucleotides not matched to a gene: 14. Germline CDR1 and CDR2: ENHRY and SYGVKD. CDR3 length equals 20 residues. CDR3 nucleotides: TGTGCCATCAGTGAGGGGGCCGGACTAGCGGGGGTCGGAGAGTCCTACGAGCAGTACTTC. This encodes CAISEGAGLAGVGESYEQYF.

This chain uses TRBV7-2 with TRBJ2-7; TRBD1 matches 7 bases. V was pared by 2 bases and J by 3 bases, with 7 bases of the junction left unmatched. CDR3 length equals 15 residues. The germline CDR1 and CDR2 sequences are SGHTA and FQGNSA. The CDR3 loop is CASSLSWDRFYEQYF. CDR3 in DNA: TGTGCCAGCAGCTTATCATGGGACAGATTCTACGAGCAGTACTTC.

The chain couples TRBV18 to TRBJ1-5; weak D call: TRBD1 (5 bases). This CDR3 contains 14 residues. Germline lookup yields CDR1 KGHSH and CDR2 LQKENI. The V gene lost 3 bases and the J gene lost 7 bases, with 13 bases spanning the gap. Here the CDR3 DNA reads TGTGCCAGCTCACCCCACAGGTTCCCACAGCCCCAGCATTTT. Residues: CASSPHRFPQPQHF. Variable domain in full (rest from reference TRBV18 and TRBJ1-5): NAGVMQNPRHLVRRRGQEARLRCSPMKGHSHVYWYRQLPEEGLKFMVYLQKENIIDESGMPKERFSAEFPKEGPSILRIQQVVRGDSAAYFCASSPHRFPQPQHFGDGTRLSIL.

The V gene is TRBV4-3, the J gene TRBJ1-5, with a weak D call TRBD1 (5 bases). The CDR3 sequence is 14 residues long. Germline loops: CDR1 LGHNA, CDR2 YSLEER. V was clipped by 7 bases and J by 5 bases, with 15 bases between them. The CDR3 DNA reads as TGCGCCAGCACAACCCACAGGATTCATCAGCCCCAGCATTTT. Translated, it gives CASTTHRIHQPQHF.

The chain has TRBV19 and TRBJ1-2, with TRBD1 matching over 12 bases. The CDR3 runs to 15 residues. Trimming cost V 7 bases and J 4 bases; bases outside gene matches: 7. CDR1 is LNHDA and CDR2 is SQIVND in the germline V gene (reference sequence). CDR3 sequence reads: CASNPGQGAPYGYTF. CDR3 nucleotide sequence: TGTGCCAGTAACCCGGGACAGGGGGCACCCTATGGCTACACCTTC. The full variable domain, in which reference TRBV19 and TRBJ1-2 provide the parts outside the CDR3, is DGGITQSPKYLFRKEGQNVTLSCEQNLNHDAMYWYRQDPGQGLRLIYYSQIVNDFQKGDIAEGYSVSREKKESFPLTVTSAQKNPTAFYLCASNPGQGAPYGYTFGSGTRLTVV.

This clone was seen a handful of times. The rearrangement links TRBV19 to TRBJ2-7, with D possibly matching TRBD2 (5 bases). Germline CDR1 is LNHDA and CDR2 is SQIVND (reference sequence). Trimming shortened V by 4 bases and J by 3 bases, and 16 bases separated the two germline ends. The CDR3 loop spans 15 amino acids. The CDR3: CASSRAAGDRYEQYF. The CDR3 DNA reads as TGTGCCAGTAGTAGGGCGGCGGGCGACCGCTACGAGCAGTACTTC. Complete variable domain (other parts from reference TRBV19 and TRBJ2-7): DGGITQSPKYLFRKEGQNVTLSCEQNLNHDAMYWYRQDPGQGLRLIYYSQIVNDFQKGDIAEGYSVSREKKESFPLTVTSAQKNPTAFYLCASSRAAGDRYEQYFGPGTRLTVT.

This chain connects TRBV10-3 to TRBJ1-1; D is undetermined. Per the germline V gene, CDR1 is ENHRY and CDR2 is SYGVKD. The CDR3 is made up of 11 amino acids. V lost 2 bases to trimming and J lost 7 bases, with 5 bases between them. CDR3 sequence reads: CAISEEGEAFF. The CDR3 DNA is TGTGCCATCAGTGAGGAGGGTGAAGCTTTCTTT.

This clone has just one count. The V call is TRBV19, the J call TRBJ2-2; D might be TRBD1 (5 bases). Germline V gene lookup returns CDR1 LNHDA and CDR2 SQIVND (reference sequence). The V and J ends lost 5 bases and 3 bases respectively, with 13 bases between them. The CDR3 is 15 residues long. The CDR3 loop is CASSLRVYDTGELFF. The CDR3 DNA is TGTGCCAGTAGTCTCAGGGTTTACGACACCGGGGAGCTGTTTTTT.

The V gene is TRBV4-1, the J gene TRBJ2-7; 8 bases are a match to TRBD2. There are 17 residues in the CDR3. With V trimmed by 0 bases and J by 0 bases, 7 bases remained unmatched. The germline gives CDR1 MGHRA, CDR2 YSYEKL. The CDR3 DNA follows: TGCGCCAGCAGCCAAGAGATTGAGCGGGAGTACTCCTACGAGCAGTACGTC. This sequence encodes CASSQEIEREYSYEQYV.

The chain joins TRBV27 to TRBJ1-2; D perhaps matches TRBD1 (5 bases). The germline V gene has CDR1 MNHEY and CDR2 SMNVEV (reference sequence). The V gene lost 5 bases and the J gene lost 3 bases, with 16 bases spanning the gap. The CDR3 loop spans 15 amino acids. CDR3 sequence: CASSREPTGDYGYTF. In DNA form, the CDR3 reads TGTGCCAGCAGTCGGGAACCGACGGGGGACTATGGCTACACCTTC.

This rearrangement joins TRBV7-2 to TRBJ2-7; TRBD1 matches 8 bases. CDR1 is SGHTA and CDR2 is FQGNSA in the germline V gene. The J segment lost 6 bases and the V segment lost 5 bases, leaving 9 bases of the junction unmatched. The CDR3 extends over 14 amino acids. The CDR3 nucleotides are TGTGCCAGCAGCCTCAGGACAGGGCCCATCGAGCAGTACTTC. This translates into CASSLRTGPIEQYF.

The V call is TRBV29-1, the J call TRBJ2-7, with TRBD1 matching 7 bases. J lost 5 bases, V lost 3 bases, and 7 bases had no gene match. Per the germline V gene, CDR1 is SQVTM and CDR2 is ANQGSEA. The CDR3 has 13 residues. The CDR3 DNA follows: TGCAGCGTTGAGAGACAGGGAGTTAACGAGCAGTACTTC. Its translation: CSVERQGVNEQYF.

The rearrangement links TRBV25-1 to TRBJ2-1, with 12 bases aligning to TRBD2. Trimming at V came to 8 bases and at J to 9 bases, leaving 11 bases not matched to a gene. This CDR3 is built from 15 residues. Germline-derived CDR1 and CDR2 are MGHDK and SYGVNS. Written as DNA, the CDR3 is TGTGCCAGCGCGGCCCTAGCGGGAGGGAACGGTGAGCAGTTCTTC. This translates into CASAALAGGNGEQFF. Together with reference TRBV25-1 and TRBJ2-1, the CDR3 gives the full variable domain: EADIYQTPRYLVIGTGKKITLECSQTMGHDKMYWYQQDPGMELHLIHYSYGVNSTEKGDLSSESTVSRIRTEHFPLTLESARPSHTSQYLCASAALAGGNGEQFFGPGTRLTVL.

The J gene is TRBJ2-3, the V gene TRBV19; TRBD2 matches at 8 bases. The CDR3 extends over 13 amino acids. The J segment lost 6 bases and the V segment lost 4 bases, leaving 3 bases of the junction unmatched. Germline CDR1 reads LNHDA; CDR2 reads SQIVND (reference sequence). This chain's CDR3 is CASSTGLADTQYF. In DNA, the CDR3 is TGTGCCAGTAGTACCGGACTAGCTGATACGCAGTATTTT.

The gene calls are TRBV9 and TRBJ1-3; D gene unclear. V lost 4 bases, J lost 2 bases, and 13 bases lay in between. Germline CDR1 is SGDLS and CDR2 is YYNGEE. There are 15 residues in the CDR3. DNA for the CDR3: TGTGCCAGCAGCTTTCTCATAGGAGCTGGAAACACCATATATTTT. This sequence encodes CASSFLIGAGNTIYF. Combining the CDR3 with reference TRBV9 and TRBJ1-3 gives the whole variable domain DSGVTQTPKHLITATGQRVTLRCSPRSGDLSVYWYQQSLDQGLQFLIQYYNGEERAKGNILERFSAQQFPDLHSELNLSSLELGDSALYFCASSFLIGAGNTIYFGEGSWLTVV.

This clone is a singleton in its sample. The rearrangement links TRBV7-8 to TRBJ1-2, with 8 positions matching TRBD1. Germline-derived CDR1 and CDR2 are SGHVS and FQNEAQ. This CDR3 is 12 amino acids long. The ends lost 6 bases at V and 7 bases at J; junction bases unmatched: 4. The CDR3 spells CASSLTGVGYTF. The CDR3 region has the DNA TGTGCCAGCAGTTTGACAGGGGTTGGCTACACCTTC.

J is TRBJ1-1 and V is TRBV5-6, with 7 bases identical to TRBD1. The CDR3 is 15 amino acids. Germline trimming cut 2 bases from V and 1 base from J; bases unmatched to any gene: 5. CDR1 and CDR2 from the germline V gene are SGHDT and YYEEEE. The CDR3 here is CASSFRGPGNTEAFF. The CDR3 DNA is TGTGCCAGCAGCTTTAGGGGGCCGGGGAACACTGAAGCTTTCTTT.

The chain uses TRBV5-6 and TRBJ2-2; TRBD1 matches at 7 bases. Per the germline V gene, CDR1 is SGHDT and CDR2 is YYEEEE. V lost 4 bases to trimming and J lost 3 bases; unmatched junction nucleotides: 9. The CDR3 sequence is 16 residues long. The CDR3 DNA follows: TGTGCCAGCAGCCCACACGACAGGGTGGACACCGGGGAGCTGTTTTTT. Its translation: CASSPHDRVDTGELFF.

The chain is built from TRBV6-5 and TRBJ1-4; TRBD1 is a possible D gene (5 bases). V was trimmed by 6 bases and J by 8 bases, leaving 19 bases between them. There are 15 residues in the CDR3. The germline V gene encodes CDR1 MNHEY and CDR2 SVGAGI. CDR3 in amino acids: CASSLGGVFGEKLFF. As DNA, the CDR3 is TGTGCCAGCAGCCTGGGGGGGGTCTTTGGGGAAAAACTGTTTTTT.

The chain uses TRBV6-5 and TRBJ1-2; 9 bases agree with TRBD1. The CDR3 has 15 amino acids. Germline V lookup: CDR1 MNHEY, CDR2 SVGAGI. After removal of 2 bases from V and 7 bases from J, the junction contained 8 bases not matched to a gene. The CDR3 reads CASSYLDRGGGGYTF. In nucleotides, the CDR3 is TGTGCCAGCAGTTACCTGGACAGGGGCGGGGGTGGCTACACCTTC.

This clone has just one count. This chain's CDR3 is CASSLVDQGYEQYF. Here the CDR3 DNA reads TGTGCCAGCAGCTTAGTGGATCAGGGATACGAGCAGTACTTC. The J gene is TRBJ2-7, the V gene TRBV11-2, with D perhaps TRBD1 (5 bases). V was shortened by 1 base and J by 4 bases, with 11 bases between the two germline ends. The CDR3 consists of 14 residues. CDR1 SGHAT and CDR2 FQNNGV come from the germline V gene.

This chain links TRBV9 with TRBJ2-3, with 12 bases that match TRBD2. The ends lost 4 bases at V and 0 bases at J; junction bases unmatched: 12. Germline CDR1 and CDR2: SGDLS and YYNGEE. This CDR3 is built from 19 residues. Written as DNA, the CDR3 is TGTGCCAGCAGCATCGAAGGACTAGCGGGGAAATCTAGCACAGATACGCAGTATTTT. It specifies CASSIEGLAGKSSTDTQYF. The variable domain in full, with the rest retrieved from reference TRBV9 and TRBJ2-3, is DSGVTQTPKHLITATGQRVTLRCSPRSGDLSVYWYQQSLDQGLQFLIQYYNGEERAKGNILERFSAQQFPDLHSELNLSSLELGDSALYFCASSIEGLAGKSSTDTQYFGPGTRLTVL.

This chain uses TRBV19 with TRBJ1-2, with 7 positions matching TRBD1. CDR3 length: 15 residues. CDR1 LNHDA and CDR2 SQIVND come from the germline V gene (reference sequence). Trimming at V came to 5 bases and at J to 8 bases, leaving 14 bases not matched to a gene. The CDR3 region is CASSPSWDSIAGYTF. CDR3 in DNA: TGTGCCAGTAGTCCCTCCTGGGACAGCATCGCAGGCTACACCTTC.

This rearrangement joins TRBV19 to TRBJ2-3; perhaps TRBD2 as D (5 bases). V was trimmed by 10 bases and J by 1 base, leaving 18 bases between them. Germline values: CDR1 LNHDA, CDR2 SQIVND (reference sequence). CDR3 length equals 15 residues. The CDR3 coding sequence is TGTGCCATCCTCCGAGGGAATCCAGGCACAGATACGCAGTATTTT. It is translated as CAILRGNPGTDTQYF. The whole variable domain, remainder taken from reference TRBV19 and TRBJ2-3, is DGGITQSPKYLFRKEGQNVTLSCEQNLNHDAMYWYRQDPGQGLRLIYYSQIVNDFQKGDIAEGYSVSREKKESFPLTVTSAQKNPTAFYLCAILRGNPGTDTQYFGPGTRLTVL.

The chain joins TRBV5-6 to TRBJ2-5; D is uncertain. Germline CDR1 SGHDT, CDR2 YYEEEE. CDR3 length equals 12 residues. Between the trimmed V and J ends, which lost 0 bases and 7 bases, there was a span of 7 bases. The chain's CDR3 is CASSLGGGTQYF. Here the CDR3 DNA reads TGTGCCAGCAGCTTGGGAGGCGGGACCCAGTACTTC.

As concerns this clone: Other DNA sequences of this sample code for an identical CDR3. The chain carries TRBV19 and TRBJ1-5, with D unresolved. The germline V and J ends were trimmed by 8 bases and 2 bases, with 16 bases remaining between them. Germline loops: CDR1 LNHDA, CDR2 SQIVND (reference sequence). The CDR3 has 15 residues. This CDR3 reads CASRPGLLGNQPQHF. CDR3 nucleotide sequence: TGTGCCAGTCGTCCAGGTTTACTCGGCAATCAGCCCCAGCATTTT.